These T cell receptor beta chains were read from a single sample in a study of blood T cells in healthy people across ages. TCRdb re-called the 5' RACE reads with MiXCR, one entry per CDR3 protein. The sample lists 1.5 million to 2 million distinct CDR3 sequences, roughly a third occurring once. Sequencing was carried out using blood. The receptors were gathered from a woman in her thirties in good health. Both conserved end residues are part of each CDR3. The order of the fields is clone size, V gene, D gene, J gene, CDR3 protein, CDR3 DNA. D genes are given only for firm matches. A clone size is listed for some rows: how often the clone was seen (once, few, many), or a class if it is expanded.

clone size: -; V gene: TRBV12-3/TRBV12-4; D gene: -; J gene: TRBJ1-1; CDR3 protein: CASTPSGGLGTEAFF; CDR3 DNA: TGTGCCAGCACCCCTTCGGGGGGATTGGGCACTGAAGCTTTCTTT
clone size: few; V gene: TRBV5-1; D gene: -; J gene: TRBJ2-7; CDR3 protein: CASSLSPLDEQYF; CDR3 DNA: TGCGCCAGCAGCCTAAGCCCCTTGGACGAGCAGTACTTC
clone size: -; V gene: TRBV20-1; D gene: -; J gene: TRBJ2-7; CDR3 protein: CSARDSSGNYPTVEQYF; CDR3 DNA: TGCAGTGCTAGAGATTCGAGCGGCAACTACCCTACTGTAGAGCAGTACTTC
clone size: -; V gene: TRBV2; D gene: -; J gene: TRBJ2-7; CDR3 protein: CASSEAARKGLEQYF; CDR3 DNA: TGTGCCAGCAGTGAAGCGGCCAGAAAGGGCCTCGAGCAGTACTTC
clone size: few; V gene: TRBV4-1; D gene: TRBD2; J gene: TRBJ2-7; CDR3 protein: CASSQLAQGTSGSYEQYF; CDR3 DNA: TGCGCCAGCAGCCAATTGGCTCAAGGGACTAGCGGGTCCTACGAGCAGTACTTC
clone size: -; V gene: TRBV2; D gene: TRBD1; J gene: TRBJ2-5; CDR3 protein: CASSTPDRGPGETQYF; CDR3 DNA: TGTGCCAGCAGTACCCCCGACAGGGGGCCGGGAGAGACCCAGTACTTC
clone size: many; V gene: TRBV5-6; D gene: TRBD1; J gene: TRBJ2-7; CDR3 protein: CASSLVGDSSYEQYF; CDR3 DNA: TGTGCCAGCAGCTTGGTGGGGGACAGCTCCTACGAGCAGTACTTC
clone size: few; V gene: TRBV13; D gene: TRBD2; J gene: TRBJ2-1; CDR3 protein: CASSGRLAGVYNEQFF; CDR3 DNA: TGTGCCAGCAGCGGCAGACTAGCGGGGGTTTACAATGAGCAGTTCTTC
clone size: -; V gene: TRBV3-1; D gene: -; J gene: TRBJ1-6; CDR3 protein: CASSQARGRRNNSPLHF; CDR3 DNA: TGTGCCAGCAGCCAAGCACGGGGGCGCAGAAATAATTCACCCCTCCACTTT
clone size: few; V gene: TRBV20-1; D gene: -; J gene: TRBJ1-1; CDR3 protein: CSAHPHRDTEAFF; CDR3 DNA: TGCAGTGCCCACCCACATAGGGACACTGAAGCTTTCTTT
clone size: few; V gene: TRBV7-9; D gene: TRBD1; J gene: TRBJ2-7; CDR3 protein: CASSLRQGANYEQYF; CDR3 DNA: TGTGCCAGCAGCTTAAGACAGGGGGCGAACTACGAGCAGTACTTC
clone size: -; V gene: TRBV10-2; D gene: -; J gene: TRBJ2-1; CDR3 protein: CASSEMGNSYNEQFF; CDR3 DNA: TGCGCCAGCAGTGAGATGGGAAACTCCTACAATGAGCAGTTCTTC
clone size: -; V gene: TRBV2; D gene: -; J gene: TRBJ2-1; CDR3 protein: CASTPLATQGSNEQFF; CDR3 DNA: TGTGCCAGCACGCCACTAGCTACACAGGGAAGCAATGAGCAGTTCTTC
clone size: many; V gene: TRBV6-6; D gene: -; J gene: TRBJ2-1; CDR3 protein: CASSQGQYNEQFF; CDR3 DNA: TGTGCCAGCAGCCAAGGACAGTACAATGAGCAGTTCTTC
clone size: -; V gene: TRBV20-1; D gene: -; J gene: TRBJ1-1; CDR3 protein: CSAREEVRPEAFF; CDR3 DNA: TGCAGTGCTAGAGAGGAGGTGAGGCCTGAAGCTTTCTTT
clone size: many; V gene: TRBV2; D gene: -; J gene: TRBJ2-1; CDR3 protein: CASRGDYNEQFF; CDR3 DNA: TGTGCCAGCAGGGGGGACTACAATGAGCAGTTCTTC
clone size: -; V gene: TRBV20-1; D gene: -; J gene: TRBJ1-5; CDR3 protein: CSAVPDPFNQPQHF; CDR3 DNA: TGCAGTGCCGTCCCGGACCCTTTCAATCAGCCCCAGCATTTT
clone size: -; V gene: TRBV20-1; D gene: TRBD1; J gene: TRBJ1-4; CDR3 protein: CSARGGGQGMIYEKLFF; CDR3 DNA: TGCAGTGCTAGAGGAGGAGGACAGGGAATGATTTATGAAAAACTGTTTTTT
clone size: few; V gene: TRBV6-1; D gene: -; J gene: TRBJ2-7; CDR3 protein: CASSHGPDREQYF; CDR3 DNA: TGTGCCAGCAGCCATGGACCGGACCGCGAGCAGTACTTC
clone size: few; V gene: TRBV12-3/TRBV12-4; D gene: TRBD1; J gene: TRBJ2-6; CDR3 protein: CASSGTRQGHSSGANVLTF; CDR3 DNA: TGTGCCAGCAGTGGTACTAGACAGGGTCACAGCTCTGGGGCCAACGTCCTGACTTTC
clone size: -; V gene: TRBV7-9; D gene: -; J gene: TRBJ2-5; CDR3 protein: CASSLIAPGGVLETQYF; CDR3 DNA: TGTGCCAGCAGCTTAATCGCTCCCGGAGGCGTGCTAGAGACCCAGTACTTC
clone size: few; V gene: TRBV7-9; D gene: -; J gene: TRBJ2-1; CDR3 protein: CASTGVEQFF; CDR3 DNA: TGTGCCAGCACGGGGGTCGAGCAGTTCTTC
clone size: -; V gene: TRBV10-3; D gene: -; J gene: TRBJ2-3; CDR3 protein: CAIREAGTDTQYF; CDR3 DNA: TGTGCCATCAGGGAGGCAGGCACAGATACGCAGTATTTT
clone size: -; V gene: TRBV28; D gene: TRBD1; J gene: TRBJ2-7; CDR3 protein: CASSQWGQDEQYF; CDR3 DNA: TGTGCCAGCAGTCAATGGGGACAGGACGAGCAGTACTTC
clone size: many; V gene: TRBV13; D gene: -; J gene: TRBJ2-5; CDR3 protein: CASSLHSARTQYF; CDR3 DNA: TGTGCCAGCAGCCTACATTCGGCCAGGACCCAGTACTTC
clone size: -; V gene: TRBV27; D gene: -; J gene: TRBJ2-7; CDR3 protein: CASSFKPAATYEQYF; CDR3 DNA: TGTGCCAGCAGTTTCAAACCTGCGGCAACCTACGAGCAGTACTTC
clone size: few; V gene: TRBV5-1; D gene: TRBD2; J gene: TRBJ2-1; CDR3 protein: CASSVRASGSRTEQFF; CDR3 DNA: TGCGCCAGCAGCGTTAGGGCTAGCGGGAGTCGCACTGAGCAGTTCTTC
clone size: few; V gene: TRBV4-1; D gene: -; J gene: TRBJ2-3; CDR3 protein: CASSQGGYASTDTQYF; CDR3 DNA: TGCGCCAGCAGCCAAGGAGGGTACGCTAGCACAGATACGCAGTATTTT
clone size: many; V gene: TRBV7-9; D gene: -; J gene: TRBJ2-5; CDR3 protein: CASTGRGHVSGKETQYF; CDR3 DNA: TGTGCCAGCACGGGAAGGGGTCACGTTTCCGGAAAAGAGACCCAGTACTTC
clone size: -; V gene: TRBV3-1; D gene: -; J gene: TRBJ1-6; CDR3 protein: CASSQAGFNSPLHF; CDR3 DNA: TGTGCCAGCAGCCAAGCCGGGTTCAATTCACCCCTCCACTTT
clone size: few; V gene: TRBV20-1; D gene: -; J gene: TRBJ2-1; CDR3 protein: CSARVSNNNEQFF; CDR3 DNA: TGCAGTGCTAGAGTCTCTAACAACAATGAGCAGTTCTTC
clone size: -; V gene: TRBV2; D gene: TRBD1; J gene: TRBJ2-5; CDR3 protein: CASTRTGVEETQYF; CDR3 DNA: TGTGCCAGCACTAGGACAGGGGTTGAAGAGACCCAGTACTTC
clone size: -; V gene: TRBV6-4; D gene: -; J gene: TRBJ2-7; CDR3 protein: CASSDSKGTDHSYEQYF; CDR3 DNA: TGTGCCAGCAGTGACTCGAAGGGGACCGACCACTCCTACGAGCAGTACTTC
clone size: few; V gene: TRBV11-2; D gene: TRBD1; J gene: TRBJ1-1; CDR3 protein: CASSRDRGSTEAFF; CDR3 DNA: TGTGCCAGCAGCAGAGACAGGGGTAGCACTGAAGCTTTCTTT
clone size: many; V gene: TRBV29-1; D gene: TRBD2; J gene: TRBJ2-1; CDR3 protein: CSVLSGTSSYNEQFF; CDR3 DNA: TGCAGCGTCCTCTCTGGGACTAGCTCCTACAATGAGCAGTTCTTC